The 9 T cell receptor beta chains in this list originate from one sample, sequenced in a study of molecular identifiers for immune sequencing clone quantification. MiXCR, applied by TCRdb to the PCR reads, yields one record per CDR3 protein. Among about half a million distinct CDR3 sequences listed, under 30% were seen once. The sample consisted of naive CD8+ T cells from blood, with Jurkat cell RNA spiked in. Subset of the sample: FACS-sorted CD8+CD4-CCR7+CD45RA+ naive T cells. The origin of the receptors is a human donor in good health. Some libraries in this study had Jurkat cell RNA spiked in.

As for this clonotype: One base away lies a much larger clone, so this may be a sequencing read error. V and J are TRBV4-1 and TRBJ2-3; unclear D gene. The CDR3 covers 14 residues. Germline loops: CDR1 MGHRA, CDR2 YSYEKL. Trimming pared 2 bases from V and 3 bases from J, leaving 9 bases between. For the CDR3, the DNA is TGCGCCAGCAGCCAACATTTAGCAACAGATACGCAGTATTTT. It is translated as CASSQHLATDTQYF.

The V call is TRBV6-5, the J call TRBJ2-1; 10 bases align to TRBD2. The CDR3 spans 15 residues. With 0 bases clipped from V and 7 bases from J, the junction kept 3 bases outside the gene matches. In germline, CDR1 is MNHEY, CDR2 SVGAGI. The CDR3 here is CASSYSLAGGNEQFF. CDR3 in DNA: TGTGCCAGCAGTTACTCGTTAGCGGGAGGTAATGAGCAGTTCTTC.

This rearrangement joins TRBV4-1 to TRBJ2-5; a possible D gene is TRBD1 (6 bases). Germline CDR1 reads MGHRA; CDR2 reads YSYEKL. V lost 1 base, J lost 4 bases, and 13 bases lay in between. The CDR3 contains 15 residues. CDR3 bases: TGCGCCAGCAGCCAAGTTAACAGGGTTGGAGAGACCCAGTACTTC. This gives the protein CASSQVNRVGETQYF.

With respect to this clonotype: This could be a read error, since a much larger clone is one nucleotide away. The CDR3 DNA is TGCGCCAGCAGCCAAGATCGACAGTCCAGCTACGGGCAGTACTTC. As protein: CASSQDRQSSYGQYF. The genes are TRBV4-1 and TRBJ2-7; TRBD1 is a possible D gene (5 bases). CDR3 length equals 15 residues. Germline V CDR1 and CDR2: MGHRA, YSYEKL.

This sequence joins TRBV19 and TRBJ2-6; possibly TRBD2 for D (6 bases). This CDR3 contains 19 residues. Trimming removed 5 bases from V and 0 bases from J, with 20 bases in between. Germline-derived CDR1 and CDR2 are LNHDA and SQIVND (reference sequence). Here the CDR3 reads CASSHVAGKYYSGANVLTF. The CDR3 nucleotides are TGTGCCAGTAGTCACGTCGCGGGGAAATATTACTCTGGGGCCAACGTCCTGACTTTC.

Points on this clonotype: Given a much more abundant clone one base away, this may be a read error. V and J are TRBV12-3 or TRBV12-4 and TRBJ1-2; weak D call: TRBD1 (5 bases). Trimming took 1 base from V and 5 from J, leaving 11 bases between them. The CDR3 covers 14 residues. CDR3 amino acids: CASSLGGKAYGYTF. In nucleotides, the CDR3 is TGTGCCAGCAGTTTAGGGGGGAAAGCATATGGCTACACCTTC.

This chain joins TRBV7-9 and TRBJ2-5, with TRBD2 matching over 11 bases. This CDR3 is built from 16 residues. Germline V lookup: CDR1 SEHNR, CDR2 FQNEAQ (reference sequence). J gave up 5 bases and V 5 bases, and 10 bases lay outside the gene matches. CDR3 nucleotide sequence: TGTGCCAGCAGCCCCAGACTAGCGGGACCGGATGAGACCCAGTACTTC. Amino acid sequence: CASSPRLAGPDETQYF.

The gene calls are TRBV6-5 and TRBJ2-7, with 8 bases fitting TRBD1. V lost 0 bases, J lost 5 bases, and 9 bases stayed unmatched. The CDR3 covers 16 residues. The V gene's germline CDR1 is MNHEY and CDR2 SVGAGI. The CDR3 DNA is TGTGCCAGCAGTTACTCGAAGTCAGGGGGCAGCCACGAGCAGTACTTC. As protein: CASSYSKSGGSHEQYF.

This clonotype was counted a single time. The chain links TRBV6-1 to TRBJ2-1; D is uncertain. The CDR3 is made up of 13 amino acids. In germline, CDR1 is MNHNS, CDR2 SASEGT. V was cut by 6 bases and J by 8 bases, with 14 bases left in between. The CDR3 protein is CASSPPVSDEQFF. Here the CDR3 DNA reads TGTGCCAGCAGCCCTCCTGTGAGCGATGAGCAGTTCTTC.